These 3 T cell receptor beta chains were sequenced from one sample in a study of sequential checkpoint blockade in melanoma. Treatment specified: randomized to nivolumab then ipilimumab (arm A) or the reverse (arm B). Clones were sequenced by immunoSEQ multiplex PCR, and TCRdb holds only the in-frame ones, with some missing. The sample yields 9,000 to 10,000 clones, about 71% seen once. The sequencing here drew on CD8+ T cells sorted from blood (inferred from file names), taken from a patient given nivolumab and ipilimumab in sequence. These receptors were taken from a human donor with melanoma.

This clone has only a few counts. J is TRBJ1-2 and V is TRBV6-1; 7 bases fit TRBD1. CDR3 length: 14 residues. Germline V gene data show CDR1 as MNHNS and CDR2 as SASEGT. V lost 6 bases to trimming and J lost 4 bases; unmatched junction nucleotides: 8. The CDR3 spells CASREGASSYGYTF. DNA of the CDR3: TGTGCCAGCAGGGAGGGGGCTTCTAGCTATGGCTACACCTTC.

This clone was counted a single time. The chain uses TRBV29-1 and TRBJ2-5, with D maybe TRBD2 (5 bases). Germline CDR1 and CDR2: SQVTM and ANQGSEA. This CDR3 is built from 11 residues. In DNA form, the CDR3 reads TGCAACGGACTGGAACAAGAGACCCAGTACTTC. Amino acid sequence: CNGLEQETQYF. Full variable domain (rest looked up from reference TRBV29-1 and TRBJ2-5): SAVISQKPSRDICQRGTSLTIQCQVDSQVTMMFWYRQQPGQSLTLIATANQGSEATYESGFVIDKFPISRPNLTFSTLTVSNMSPEDSSIYLCNGLEQETQYFGPGTRLLVL.

The J gene is TRBJ2-1, the V gene TRBV6-5; 12 nucleotides line up with TRBD2. Germline values: CDR1 MNHEY, CDR2 SVGAGI. CDR3 length: 14 residues. J gave up 8 bases and V 6 bases, and 5 bases lay outside the gene matches. This chain's CDR3 is CASSRGLAGYEQFF. For the CDR3, the DNA is TGTGCCAGCAGCCGGGGACTAGCGGGCTATGAGCAGTTCTTC.